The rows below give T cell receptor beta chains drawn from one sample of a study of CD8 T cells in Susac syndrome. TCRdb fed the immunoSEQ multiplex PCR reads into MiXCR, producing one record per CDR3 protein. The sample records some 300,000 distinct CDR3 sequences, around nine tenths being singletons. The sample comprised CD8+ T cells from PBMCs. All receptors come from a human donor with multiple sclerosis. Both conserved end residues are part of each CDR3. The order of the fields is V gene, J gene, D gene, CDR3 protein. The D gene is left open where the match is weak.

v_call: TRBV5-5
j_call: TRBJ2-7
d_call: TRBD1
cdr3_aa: CASSSGQGLDEQYF

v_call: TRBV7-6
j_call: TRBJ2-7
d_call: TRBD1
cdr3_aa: CASSSRRDRGPEQYF

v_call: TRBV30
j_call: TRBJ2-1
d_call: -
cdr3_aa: CAWSSGDGSAPYNEQFF

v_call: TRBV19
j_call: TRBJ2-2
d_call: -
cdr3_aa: CASSPGLLYPGELFF

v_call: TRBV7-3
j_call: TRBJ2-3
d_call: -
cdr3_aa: CASSLTVASSTDTQYF

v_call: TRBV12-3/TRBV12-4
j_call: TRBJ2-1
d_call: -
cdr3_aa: CASSPPGSMAYNEQFF

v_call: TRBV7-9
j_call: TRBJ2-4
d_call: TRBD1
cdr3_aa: CASSSPGRDRAASDIQYF

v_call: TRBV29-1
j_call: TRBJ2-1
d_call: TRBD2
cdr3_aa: CSVVSREYYNEQFF

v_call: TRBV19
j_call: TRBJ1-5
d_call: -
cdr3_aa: CASSIDINQPQHF

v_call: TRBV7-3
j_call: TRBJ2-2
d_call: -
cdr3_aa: CASSLRGPSANTGELFF

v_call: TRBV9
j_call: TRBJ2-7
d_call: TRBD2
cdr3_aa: CASSLTGLAYEQYF

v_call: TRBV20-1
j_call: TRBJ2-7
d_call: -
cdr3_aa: CSAMVVGERTETYEQYF

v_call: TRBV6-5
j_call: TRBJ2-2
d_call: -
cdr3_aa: CASSSALVFDTGELFF

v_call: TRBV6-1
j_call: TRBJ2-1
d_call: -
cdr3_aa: CASSLEAGSYNEQFF

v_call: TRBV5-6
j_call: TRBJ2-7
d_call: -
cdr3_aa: CASSVYSSYEQYF

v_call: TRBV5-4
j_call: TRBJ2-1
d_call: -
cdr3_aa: CASTGRNEQFF

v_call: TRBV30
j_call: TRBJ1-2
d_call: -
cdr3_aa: CAWNQGRGYTF

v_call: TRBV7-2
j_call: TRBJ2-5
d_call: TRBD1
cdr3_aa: CASSLVTTGLSAQYF

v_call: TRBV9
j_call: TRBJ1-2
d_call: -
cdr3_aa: CASSVETGWGYTF

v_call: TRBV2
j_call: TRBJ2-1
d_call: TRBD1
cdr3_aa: CATVSGTVSYNEQFF